A selection of T cell receptor beta chains follows, all from one sample in a study of radiotherapy plus CTLA-4 blockade in lung cancer. Profiling relied on immunoSEQ multiplex PCR, and the TCRdb table lists in-frame clones only, not all of them. This sample yields roughly 48,000 clones, of which roughly four fifths are seen a single time; around 8.3% belongs to the top ten. The source material was peripheral blood, sampled from a patient treated with radiotherapy plus ipilimumab. These receptors were taken from a human donor with non-small cell lung cancer who had stable disease on radiotherapy plus ipilimumab. Each CDR3 is given without its conserved first and last residue. Not all rows give a size; the values are once, few, many and, for expanded clones, a class.

TRBV9	TRBJ1-2	NA	14	ASSVRPGTLFYGYT
TRBV7-6	TRBJ2-7	NA	12	ASSASGGPYEQY
TRBV28	TRBJ2-2	NA	13	ASSFGTANTGELF
TRBV7-9	TRBJ1-1	few	11	ASSQRLHTEAF
TRBV7-6	TRBJ2-1	few	13	ASSFRQARYNEQF
TRBV25-1	TRBJ1-5	few	12	ASSEENSNQPQH
TRBV28	TRBJ1-5	once	15	ASSLGVGTPRNQPQH
TRBV20-1	TRBJ2-1	few	9	SARAGFEQF
TRBV2	TRBJ1-1	NA	9	ASRRDVRAF
TRBV14	TRBJ2-1	NA	13	ASSPGLSSYNEQF
TRBV7-7	TRBJ2-1	NA	12	ASSLSGGPGEQF
TRBV4-1	TRBJ1-2	medium-sized	15	ASSQDPQGAQNYGYT
TRBV2	TRBJ2-3	NA	14	ASSEAGGLSTDTQY
TRBV7-2	TRBJ1-5	NA	12	ASSAQSSNQPQH
TRBV2	TRBJ2-4	NA	12	ASTSGGQENIQY
TRBV4-3	TRBJ2-5	NA	14	ASSQDRMGHGETQY
TRBV28	TRBJ2-7	NA	12	ASSFGTRAIGQY
TRBV7-8	TRBJ2-5	NA	16	ASSLGIGSGGLGETQY
TRBV30	TRBJ1-5	NA	10	AWSASNQPQH
TRBV18	TRBJ1-5	NA	14	ASSLYLPRSNQPQH
TRBV6-5	TRBJ2-4	NA	9	ASSSNVVQY
TRBV7-6	TRBJ1-3	NA	14	ASSLQVTSTGNTIY
TRBV11-2	TRBJ1-1	NA	12	ASSLEAGYTEAF
TRBV6-1	TRBJ1-1	NA	11	ASNPPGRFEAF
TRBV11-2	TRBJ2-2	NA	11	ASSLDRTGELF
TRBV4-2	TRBJ2-1	NA	12	ASSQISAYNEQF
TRBV14	TRBJ1-1	few	12	ASSPDLTSPQAF
TRBV6-4	TRBJ1-2	few	14	ASSYVTGTGAYGYT
TRBV12-5	TRBJ2-5	NA	10	ASGSDYAAQY
TRBV5-6	TRBJ2-1	few	13	ASSPRLAGDNEQF
TRBV5-1	TRBJ2-7	once	14	ASSPKGVGVSYEQY
TRBV7-2	TRBJ1-1	NA	13	ASSNPGAGNTEAF
TRBV27	TRBJ1-2	NA	12	ASSFRSKKAGYT
TRBV7-2	TRBJ1-2	NA	13	ASSPYSGGNYGYT
TRBV5-1	TRBJ1-3	NA	18	ASSFSPRTTSTSSGNTIY
TRBV6-1	TRBJ2-1	NA	13	ASSAGELTNNEQF
TRBV5-1	TRBJ1-1	NA	12	ASSYDRSSHMAF
TRBV12-2	TRBJ1-2	NA	14	ASRYKAPRKTYGYT
TRBV5-1	TRBJ2-3	NA	14	ASGDLALRGTDTQY
TRBV7-2	TRBJ2-2	few	11	ASSPRANGELF
TRBV6-5	TRBJ2-5	NA	12	ATLLDRGLETQY
TRBV9	TRBJ2-3	NA	13	ASSPTVGNTDTQY